Presented here are 10 T cell receptor beta chains from one specimen sequenced in a study of Ad26.COV2.S vaccination and SARS-CoV-2 variants. The repertoire was sequenced with immunoSEQ multiplex PCR; TCRdb's copy has only in-frame clones and lacks some. Here the sample spans hundreds of thousands of clones, about 91% being singletons. The sequencing here drew on peripheral blood, taken after recovery from COVID-19. The receptors here all came from a human donor who had recovered from COVID-19.

This sequence joins TRBV10-3 and TRBJ1-5, with D maybe TRBD1 (6 bases). This CDR3 comprises 15 residues. Trimming took 2 bases from V and 2 from J, leaving 10 bases between them. CDR1 is ENHRY, CDR2 SYGVKD, per germline. Here the CDR3 reads CAISEGDMGNQPQHF. The CDR3 region has the DNA TGTGCCATCAGTGAGGGGGACATGGGCAATCAGCCCCAGCATTTT.

The V gene is TRBV4-1, the J gene TRBJ2-2; 9 bases fit TRBD1. The CDR3 consists of 17 residues. From germline, CDR1 is MGHRA and CDR2 YSYEKL. The V segment lost 3 bases and the J segment 3 bases; nucleotides outside the gene matches: 8. The CDR3 reads CASSQVWTGVDTGELFF. DNA for the CDR3: TGCGCCAGCAGCCAGGTTTGGACAGGGGTAGACACCGGGGAGCTGTTTTTT.

In its sample, this clone was seen a few times. The CDR3 here is CASSQDRVEETQYF. The CDR3 DNA reads as TGTGCCAGCAGCCAGGACAGGGTAGAGGAGACCCAGTACTTC. This chain connects TRBV3-1 (or the pseudogene TRBV3-2) to TRBJ2-5, with TRBD1 matching 8 bases. Germline V gives CDR1 LGHDT, CDR2 YNNKEL (reference sequence). The CDR3 consists of 14 residues. V dropped 3 bases and J dropped 5; count of bases not matched to a gene: 5.

This clone was picked up one time. V is TRBV12-3 or TRBV12-4 and J is TRBJ1-1; D call uncertain. There are 13 residues in the CDR3. Between the trimmed V and J ends, which lost 7 bases and 5 bases, there was a span of 14 bases. The CDR3 DNA reads as TGTGCCAGCACCGTTTTGATAGGTACTGAAGCTTTCTTT. It yields the protein CASTVLIGTEAFF.

This rearrangement joins TRBV27 to TRBJ2-5; D is undetermined. Trimming removed 2 bases from V and 2 bases from J, with 6 bases in between. Germline CDR1 is MNHEY and CDR2 is SMNVEV (reference sequence). The CDR3 has 13 residues. The CDR3 loop is CASSLNPQETQYF. The CDR3 DNA follows: TGTGCCAGCAGTTTAAATCCTCAAGAGACCCAGTACTTC.

This clone was recorded once. CDR3 loop: CASSIKPRNTEAFF. DNA of the CDR3: TGTGCCAGTAGTATAAAACCAAGGAACACTGAAGCTTTCTTT. The chain links TRBV19 to TRBJ1-1, with D unclear. Germline CDR1 LNHDA, CDR2 SQIVND (reference sequence). CDR3 length: 14 amino acids. V lost 2 bases and J 1 base, leaving 8 bases between the germline ends.

The gene calls are TRBV10-1 and TRBJ1-1; D not certain. CDR3 length equals 13 residues. Per germline, CDR1 WNHNN and CDR2 SYGVQD (reference sequence). The V and J ends lost 6 bases and 4 bases respectively, with 12 bases between them. The CDR3 is CASRMSSGTEAFF. For the CDR3, the DNA is TGCGCCAGCAGAATGTCGTCTGGCACTGAAGCTTTCTTT.

This clone was detected a few times. The chain employs TRBV12-3 or TRBV12-4 and TRBJ1-6, with 8 bases identical to TRBD1. The V and J ends lost 6 bases and 10 bases, in that order; junction bases with no gene match: 5. CDR3 length: 13 amino acids. CDR3 residues: CASSADRGSPLHF. DNA of the CDR3: TGTGCCAGCAGCGCCGACAGGGGATCACCCCTCCACTTT.

CDR3 DNA: TGTGCCAGCAGGCCTCCGGGACTAGCGGTTGAGACCCAGTACTTC. It is translated as CASRPPGLAVETQYF. The chain combines TRBV6-2 or TRBV6-3 with TRBJ2-5, with 11 bases that match TRBD2. The CDR3 loop spans 15 amino acids. CDR1 and CDR2 from the germline V gene are MNHEY and SVGEGT. V was pared by 6 bases and J by 5 bases, with 8 bases of the junction left unmatched.

The V and J genes are TRBV7-2 and TRBJ2-7; 10 bases are shared with TRBD2. CDR3 length: 16 amino acids. Germline V gives CDR1 SGHTA, CDR2 FQGNSA. V dropped 5 bases and J dropped 0; count of bases not matched to a gene: 7. The CDR3, as DNA: TGTGCCAGCAGCCTCCGTAGCGGGGGGAGCTCCTACGAGCAGTACTTC. Its translation is CASSLRSGGSSYEQYF. The whole variable domain, filled in from reference TRBV7-2 and TRBJ2-7, reads GAGVSQSPSNKVTEKGKDVELRCDPISGHTALYWYRQSLGQGLEFLIYFQGNSAPDKSGLPSDRFSAERTGGSVSTLTIQRTQQEDSAVYLCASSLRSGGSSYEQYFGPGTRLTVT.